This T cell receptor (beta chain) emerged from a study of CD8 T cells in ankylosing spondylitis. The CDR3 runs 18 residues. Germline V gene lookup returns CDR1 SGHAT and CDR2 FQNNGV. With 3 bases removed from V and 5 bases from J, the gap between germline ends came to 25 bases. There are many counts of this clonotype. TCRdb independently ran MiXCR on the 5' RACE reads; one entry per CDR3 protein. Among some 40,000 distinct CDR3 sequences listed, over 9% were seen once. The source is a male donor with ankylosing spondylitis or in good health (not recorded which). What was sequenced was blood, either unsorted or a sorted T cell fraction (not recorded which). V is TRBV11-2 and J is TRBJ2-5; D may be TRBD1 (5 bases). The CDR3 is CASSFVLQGPILGETQYF. The CDR3 bases are TGTGCCAGCAGCTTCGTTTTGCAGGGTCCCATCCTAGGTGAGACCCAGTACTTC.